A single sample is the source of the 20 T cell receptor beta chains below, sequenced in a study of Ad26.COV2.S vaccination and SARS-CoV-2 variants. Assay used: immunoSEQ multiplex PCR; TCRdb lists only in-frame clones, some missing. The repertoire includes roughly 380,000 clones, under 95% of them detected once, and 3.5% to 4.5% sits in the top ten. The sample was peripheral blood, taken after recovery from COVID-19. Every receptor here comes from a human donor who had recovered from COVID-19.

The V call is TRBV6-5, the J call TRBJ1-5; 7 bases agree with TRBD1. The CDR3 has 15 residues. Germline loops: CDR1 MNHEY, CDR2 SVGAGI. Trimming at V came to 5 bases and at J to 2 bases, leaving 6 bases not matched to a gene. This chain's CDR3 is CASSRGRGGNQPQHF. The CDR3 DNA follows: TGTGCCAGCAGTAGGGGGCGCGGGGGCAATCAGCCCCAGCATTTT.

The chain joins TRBV4-1 to TRBJ2-7; tentatively, D is TRBD1 (6 bases). The germline V gene encodes CDR1 MGHRA and CDR2 YSYEKL. V lost 4 bases to trimming and J lost 4 bases, with 14 bases between them. This CDR3 has 14 amino acids. CDR3 sequence (DNA): TGCGCCAGCAGCCCTGGCAGGGGATATTACGAGCAGTACTTC. Protein product: CASSPGRGYYEQYF.

This clone was counted only a few times. This chain uses TRBV12-3 or TRBV12-4 with TRBJ1-1; TRBD1 might be the D (5 bases). V lost 4 bases, J lost 11 bases, and 11 bases lay in between. There are 11 residues in the CDR3. CDR3 loop: CASSSSGLAFF. The CDR3 DNA sequence: TGTGCCAGCAGTTCCTCAGGGCTGGCTTTCTTT.

In its sample, this clone was seen once. J is TRBJ1-2 and V is TRBV7-9; weak D call: TRBD1 (5 bases). CDR1 is SEHNR and CDR2 is FQNEAQ in the germline V gene (reference sequence). Trimming pared 2 bases from V and 9 bases from J, leaving 19 bases between. CDR3 length: 15 amino acids. CDR3 loop: CASSLMKGPLISYTF. CDR3 coding DNA: TGTGCCAGCAGCTTAATGAAGGGGCCCCTAATAAGCTACACCTTC.

This chain joins TRBV10-2 and TRBJ2-3, with 8 bases fitting TRBD2. The CDR3 is 13 residues long. V lost 11 bases, J lost 4 bases, and 8 bases stayed unmatched. CDR1 WSHSY and CDR2 SAAADI come from the germline V gene. The CDR3: CALCSGGADTQYF. DNA for the CDR3: TGCGCCCTTTGTTCCGGGGGGGCAGATACGCAGTATTTT.

The CDR3 sequence: CASSMAPRATYNEQFF. CDR3 nucleotide sequence: TGTGCCAGCAGCATGGCTCCGCGGGCCACCTACAATGAGCAGTTCTTC. The rearrangement uses TRBV5-4 and TRBJ2-1, with D perhaps matching TRBD2 (5 bases). Between the trimmed V and J ends, which lost 4 bases and 2 bases, there was a span of 16 bases. Germline V gene data show CDR1 as SGHNT and CDR2 as YYREEE (reference sequence). The CDR3 runs 16 residues.

This chain links TRBV3-1 (or the pseudogene TRBV3-2) with TRBJ2-3, with 11 bases lining up with TRBD2. The CDR3 spans 16 residues. Per germline, CDR1 LGHDT and CDR2 YNNKEL (reference sequence). The V gene end was trimmed by 3 bases and the J gene end by 4 bases; junction bases not matched to a gene: 6. CDR3 sequence reads: CASSQIIAGGPDTQYF. The DNA for the CDR3 is TGTGCCAGCAGCCAGATTATAGCGGGGGGGCCAGATACGCAGTATTTT.

This clone was found once. The chain carries TRBV25-1 and TRBJ2-7; 7 positions agree with TRBD2. The CDR3 is 15 residues long. With 3 bases clipped from V and 7 bases from J, the junction kept 12 bases outside the gene matches. From germline, CDR1 is MGHDK and CDR2 SYGVNS. The CDR3 loop reads CASSDPSGRAGEQYF. The CDR3 region has the DNA TGTGCCAGCAGTGACCCCTCGGGGAGGGCGGGTGAGCAGTACTTC.

The chain combines TRBV7-2 with TRBJ2-1; 9 bases align to TRBD1. Germline CDR1 is SGHTA and CDR2 is FQGNSA. The CDR3 sequence is 16 residues long. V gave up 5 bases and J gave up 7 bases; unmatched junction bases: 12. Here the CDR3 DNA reads TGTGCCAGCAGCAAGCCCCCGGGACAGGGTAGGAATGAGCAGTTCTTC. Amino acid sequence: CASSKPPGQGRNEQFF. The whole variable domain, remainder taken from reference TRBV7-2 and TRBJ2-1, is GAGVSQSPSNKVTEKGKDVELRCDPISGHTALYWYRQSLGQGLEFLIYFQGNSAPDKSGLPSDRFSAERTGGSVSTLTIQRTQQEDSAVYLCASSKPPGQGRNEQFFGPGTRLTVL.

The rearrangement links TRBV6-5 to TRBJ1-2; 8 bases are shared with TRBD1. The CDR3 runs to 14 residues. Germline V gene lookup returns CDR1 MNHEY and CDR2 SVGAGI. The V gene end was trimmed by 4 bases and the J gene end by 2 bases; junction bases not matched to a gene: 3. CDR3 sequence (DNA): TGTGCCAGCAGTTTGACAGGGGTGAACTATGGCTACACCTTC. Translated, it gives CASSLTGVNYGYTF.

CDR3 in amino acids: CASSPPGTYGYTF. CDR3 DNA: TGTGCCAGCAGTCCGCCGGGTACCTATGGCTACACCTTC. The chain couples TRBV25-1 to TRBJ1-2; D unclear. The length of the CDR3 is 13 residues. Trimming left V 5 bases short and J 4 bases short, with 11 bases between. Germline CDR1 reads MGHDK; CDR2 reads SYGVNS.

The chain couples TRBV5-4 to TRBJ2-5, with 10 bases fitting TRBD1. Germline-derived CDR1 and CDR2 are SGHNT and YYREEE (reference sequence). Germline trimming cut 5 bases from V and 5 bases from J; bases unmatched to any gene: 9. The CDR3 is 15 amino acids. For the CDR3, the DNA is TGTGCCAGCAGAAACGACAGGGGGCGGGCGGAGACCCAGTACTTC. Encoded protein: CASRNDRGRAETQYF.

The V and J genes are TRBV19 and TRBJ2-7, with D possibly matching TRBD2 (5 bases). The CDR3 sequence is 15 residues long. V was trimmed by 7 bases and J by 2 bases, leaving 18 bases between them. The germline V gene encodes CDR1 LNHDA and CDR2 SQIVND (reference sequence). The CDR3 bases are TGTGCCAGTACCCCCGCCGGAGGCGTCGCCTACGAGCAGTACTTC. Protein product: CASTPAGGVAYEQYF.

This clone came up once. The chain couples TRBV15 to TRBJ1-5; D gene unclear. Germline CDR1 and CDR2: LNHNV and YYDKDF (reference sequence). V lost 0 bases to trimming and J lost 0 bases, with 12 bases between them. The CDR3 extends over 17 amino acids. The CDR3 DNA reads TGTGCCACCAGCAGAGATCATTTGGGGAATAGCAATCAGCCCCAGCATTTT. This sequence encodes CATSRDHLGNSNQPQHF.

The rearrangement uses TRBV5-1 and TRBJ1-4; D is perhaps TRBD1 (6 bases). The V gene's germline CDR1 is SGHRS and CDR2 YFSETQ. The V end was cut by 4 bases, the J end by 8 bases, with 12 bases between. CDR3 size: 13 residues. DNA of the CDR3: TGCGCCAGCAGCCCCGAGGGGGGGGAAAAACTGTTTTTT. It codes for CASSPEGGEKLFF.

The chain has TRBV10-1 and TRBJ1-2, with a tentative D call TRBD1 (6 bases). V was trimmed by 2 bases and J by 8 bases, leaving 21 bases between them. The CDR3 contains 16 residues. CDR1 WNHNN and CDR2 SYGVQD come from the germline V gene (reference sequence). The CDR3: CASSEILGGGPEGYTF. The DNA of the CDR3 is TGCGCCAGCAGTGAGATCCTTGGTGGGGGGCCAGAAGGCTACACCTTC.

The chain couples TRBV20-1 to TRBJ2-2, with 7 bases matching TRBD2. Germline V gene sequence: CDR1 DFQATT, CDR2 SNEGSKA (reference sequence). Unmatched junction bases numbered 0, after V lost 5 bases and J lost 6 bases. The CDR3 totals 11 residues. The CDR3: CSARGAGELFF. In DNA form, the CDR3 reads TGCAGTGCTCGGGGGGCCGGGGAGCTGTTTTTT.

This clone was detected only once. This chain connects TRBV2 to TRBJ2-1, with D maybe TRBD2 (5 bases). V dropped 8 bases and J dropped 9 bases, with 23 bases sitting between them. Germline loops: CDR1 SNHLY, CDR2 FYNNEI. The CDR3 consists of 15 residues. CDR3 residues: CASGRLSTGLGEQFF. As DNA, the CDR3 is TGTGCCAGCGGCAGACTATCAACCGGACTTGGTGAGCAGTTCTTC.

V gene TRBV7-6 combines with J gene TRBJ1-5; 7 nucleotides line up with TRBD1. The germline gives CDR1 SGHVS, CDR2 FNYEAQ. This CDR3 has 17 residues. Trimming took 5 bases from V and 3 from J; bases not matched to a gene: 13. In DNA, the CDR3 is TGTGCCAGCAGCCCGGGAGAGGGGGCCATAGACAATCAGCCCCAGCATTTT. It translates to CASSPGEGAIDNQPQHF.

The chain employs TRBV9 and TRBJ2-3; 10 bases fit TRBD1. This CDR3 comprises 15 residues. Per the germline V gene, CDR1 is SGDLS and CDR2 is YYNGEE. Unmatched junction bases numbered 5, after V lost 4 bases and J lost 3 bases. The CDR3 nucleotides are TGTGCCAGCAGCACCCGGGACAGGGGAACAGATACGCAGTATTTT. Amino acid sequence: CASSTRDRGTDTQYF.